These 28 T cell receptor beta chains were all obtained from the same sample, sequenced in a study of T cell changes during pregnancy in multiple sclerosis. The protocol was immunoSEQ multiplex PCR, while the TCRdb copy is restricted to in-frame clones and leaves out a portion. The repertoire includes roughly 89,000 clones, about 94% of them detected once, and 2% to 2.5% sits in the top ten. Sequencing used peripheral blood, obtained in the third trimester of pregnancy. The receptors come from a female donor with multiple sclerosis, enrolled in a pregnancy study.

The J gene is TRBJ2-1, the V gene TRBV9, with 8 bases identical to TRBD2. Germline V gives CDR1 SGDLS, CDR2 YYNGEE. After removal of 5 bases from V and 6 bases from J, the junction contained 4 bases not matched to a gene. The CDR3 runs 13 residues. The CDR3 protein is CASRHTSGNEQFF. CDR3 DNA sequence: TGTGCCAGCAGGCATACTAGCGGCAATGAGCAGTTCTTC.

The chain couples TRBV18 to TRBJ2-7; 11 bases agree with TRBD2. This CDR3 contains 15 residues. Germline V gene sequence: CDR1 KGHSH, CDR2 LQKENI. J was trimmed by 3 bases and V by 3 bases; bases with no gene match: 4. DNA of the CDR3: TGTGCCAGCTCACCCGTAGCGGGAGGGCGCTACGAGCAGTACTTC. This translates into CASSPVAGGRYEQYF.

The CDR3 spells CASSFYSGRTNEQYF. The CDR3 DNA follows: TGTGCCAGCAGCTTTTACAGCGGGAGAACCAACGAGCAGTACTTC. V gene TRBV7-9 combines with J gene TRBJ2-7; the match to TRBD2 covers 8 bases. J gave up 5 bases and V 3 bases, and 9 bases lay outside the gene matches. Germline values: CDR1 SEHNR, CDR2 FQNEAQ (reference sequence). The CDR3 is 15 residues long.

V and J are TRBV4-1 and TRBJ1-2; tentative D call: TRBD1 (5 bases). The CDR3 runs 15 residues. From germline, CDR1 is MGHRA and CDR2 YSYEKL. V dropped 3 bases and J dropped 2 bases, with 13 bases sitting between them. The CDR3 here is CASSQGPSPNYGYTF. CDR3 coding DNA: TGCGCCAGCAGCCAGGGGCCCTCGCCCAACTATGGCTACACCTTC.

The CDR3 DNA sequence: TGTGCCAGCAGCCAAGATTGGCGGCCAAGGAACACCGGGGAGCTGTTTTTT. Protein sequence: CASSQDWRPRNTGELFF. The genes are TRBV14 and TRBJ2-2; D gene ambiguous. The germline V gene encodes CDR1 SGHDN and CDR2 FVKESK. V shed 0 bases and J shed 1 base, with 12 bases lying between them. The CDR3 runs 17 residues.

The V gene is TRBV10-3, the J gene TRBJ2-3; possibly TRBD1 for D (6 bases). Germline-derived CDR1 and CDR2 are ENHRY and SYGVKD. V dropped 11 bases and J dropped 1 base, with 13 bases sitting between them. The CDR3 has 13 residues. The CDR3 here is CALKPGGTDTQYF. CDR3 DNA: TGTGCCCTCAAACCAGGGGGCACAGATACGCAGTATTTT.

This rearrangement joins TRBV30 to TRBJ1-2; a possible D gene is TRBD1 (6 bases). Germline-derived CDR1 and CDR2 are GTSNPN and SVGIG (reference sequence). The CDR3 has 12 residues. The ends were cut back, 5 bases at V and 10 bases at J, with 17 bases in the middle. In DNA form, the CDR3 reads TGTGCCTGGGCCGGGGGGCAGACAGCCTACACCTTC. This translates into CAWAGGQTAYTF.

This clone occurred once. V is TRBV27 and J is TRBJ1-2, with a tentative D call TRBD1 (5 bases). This CDR3 has 12 amino acids. Trimming left V 5 bases short and J 5 bases short, with 9 bases between. Germline CDR1 and CDR2: MNHEY and SMNVEV (reference sequence). The CDR3 DNA follows: TGTGCCAGCAGTGACAGATATTATGGCTACACCTTC. Protein: CASSDRYYGYTF.

This chain joins TRBV4-1 and TRBJ2-1; D gene ambiguous. V lost 4 bases and J lost 8, with 9 bases in between. The CDR3 length is 12 residues. Germline V CDR1 and CDR2: MGHRA, YSYEKL. As DNA, the CDR3 is TGCGCCAGCAGCCCTAATGCCCATGAGCAGTTCTTC. Residues: CASSPNAHEQFF.

The chain combines TRBV6-1 with TRBJ2-7; TRBD1 aligns across 7 bases. The trim removed 6 bases at V and 3 bases at J, leaving 8 bases unmatched. CDR3 length equals 14 residues. Germline CDR1 MNHNS, CDR2 SASEGT. The CDR3 region has the DNA TGTGCCAGCAGCCCCTCGACAGGGCTCTACGAGCAGTACTTC. This codes for CASSPSTGLYEQYF.

V usage is TRBV6-5 and J usage is TRBJ2-7, with a weak D call TRBD2 (5 bases). Between the trimmed V and J ends, which lost 3 bases and 7 bases, there was a span of 19 bases. The CDR3 has 15 residues. CDR1 MNHEY and CDR2 SVGAGI come from the germline V gene. The CDR3 loop is CASSYRESPTYEQYF. CDR3 DNA sequence: TGTGCCAGCAGTTATAGGGAGAGCCCTACGTATGAGCAGTACTTC.

The V call is TRBV19, the J call TRBJ1-5; 7 nucleotides line up with TRBD1. This CDR3 is 15 amino acids long. Trimming at V came to 7 bases and at J to 7 bases, leaving 13 bases not matched to a gene. CDR1 and CDR2 from the germline V gene are LNHDA and SQIVND (reference sequence). This CDR3 is CASTPSPTGEQPQHF. CDR3 DNA: TGTGCCAGTACTCCTAGCCCCACAGGGGAACAGCCCCAGCATTTT.

The chain has TRBV28 and TRBJ2-7, with 8 positions matching TRBD2. CDR1 and CDR2 (germline): MDHEN, SYDVKM. The CDR3 is 15 amino acids. J gave up 4 bases and V 5 bases, and 10 bases lay outside the gene matches. The CDR3, as DNA: TGTGCCAGCAGTCCGGGAGGGCAGGGGACTTACGAGCAGTACTTC. As protein: CASSPGGQGTYEQYF.

The chain couples TRBV11-3 to TRBJ1-2; TRBD1 matches at 7 bases. This CDR3 comprises 15 residues. Germline CDR1 SGHNT, CDR2 YENEEA. V dropped 3 bases and J dropped 3; count of bases not matched to a gene: 7. This CDR3 reads CASSFVRGQDYGYTF. The CDR3 DNA is TGTGCCAGCAGCTTCGTGAGGGGGCAGGACTATGGCTACACCTTC.

This clone was observed a single time. The CDR3 DNA reads as TGTGCCAGTAGTATAGCCGGGACAGTTGAGACCCAGTACTTC. Translation: CASSIAGTVETQYF. The J gene is TRBJ2-5, the V gene TRBV19, with 7 bases matching TRBD1. With V trimmed by 1 base and J by 5 bases, 4 bases remained unmatched. Germline CDR1 is LNHDA and CDR2 is SQIVND (reference sequence). CDR3 size: 14 residues.

The chain carries TRBV9 and TRBJ2-1; TRBD2 agrees at 8 bases. V was pared by 0 bases and J by 4 bases, with 6 bases of the junction left unmatched. The CDR3 totals 16 residues. CDR1 and CDR2 from the germline V gene are SGDLS and YYNGEE. The DNA for the CDR3 is TGTGCCAGCAGCGTAGCTCGGGAGGGCCTTTACAATGAGCAGTTCTTC. Its protein is CASSVAREGLYNEQFF.

This chain links TRBV7-2 with TRBJ2-3, with D maybe TRBD2 (6 bases). In germline, CDR1 is SGHTA, CDR2 FQGNSA. V was shortened by 2 bases and J by 12 bases, with 12 bases between the two germline ends. The CDR3 runs to 12 residues. The CDR3, as DNA: TGTGCCAGCAGCTTAACTAGCTTTGATCAGTATTTT. This gives the protein CASSLTSFDQYF.

The chain carries TRBV11-2 and TRBJ2-7, with 9 bases matching TRBD2. This CDR3 has 18 amino acids. V was pared by 5 bases and J by 3 bases, with 17 bases of the junction left unmatched. Per germline, CDR1 SGHAT and CDR2 FQNNGV. The CDR3 is CASSLFHSGGTRGYEQYF. CDR3 nucleotide sequence: TGTGCCAGCAGCCTATTCCATAGCGGGGGAACTCGCGGCTACGAGCAGTACTTC.

This rearrangement joins TRBV28 to TRBJ1-2, with no clear D. Trimming cost V 10 bases and J 0 bases, with 9 bases left between them. Germline V gene sequence: CDR1 MDHEN, CDR2 SYDVKM. The CDR3 extends over 12 amino acids. CDR3 DNA: TGTGCCACCGCGAATTCTAACTATGGCTACACCTTC. Its translation: CATANSNYGYTF.

The rearrangement uses TRBV6-5 and TRBJ2-7, with 10 nucleotides matching TRBD2. Trimming at V came to 4 bases and at J to 4 bases, leaving 4 bases not matched to a gene. Germline CDR1 MNHEY, CDR2 SVGAGI. The CDR3 is 14 amino acids. The CDR3 sequence: CASSFGLAEYEQYF. CDR3 in DNA: TGTGCCAGCAGTTTCGGACTAGCGGAGTACGAGCAGTACTTC.

This chain joins TRBV2 and TRBJ1-5; perhaps TRBD1 as D (6 bases). The CDR3 consists of 17 residues. Germline CDR1 SNHLY, CDR2 FYNNEI. The germline V and J ends were trimmed by 3 bases and 7 bases, with 22 bases remaining between them. The CDR3: CASSDWIGRGARQPQHF. The DNA for the CDR3 is TGTGCCAGCAGTGATTGGATCGGTCGGGGGGCGAGGCAGCCCCAGCATTTT.

The chain joins TRBV7-8 to TRBJ2-7; maybe TRBD1 (6 bases). V shed 4 bases and J shed 2 bases, with 15 bases lying between them. Germline values: CDR1 SGHVS, CDR2 FQNEAQ. This CDR3 is built from 15 residues. CDR3 sequence reads: CASSSRDTATYEQYF. The CDR3 bases are TGTGCCAGCAGCTCCCGGGACACCGCGACCTACGAGCAGTACTTC.

This chain joins TRBV28 and TRBJ2-7; 7 nucleotides match TRBD1. The J segment lost 3 bases and the V segment lost 6 bases, leaving 5 bases of the junction unmatched. This CDR3 contains 13 residues. The V gene's germline CDR1 is MDHEN and CDR2 SYDVKM. The chain's CDR3 is CASSRDRDYEQYF. The CDR3 DNA follows: TGTGCCAGCAGCCGGGACAGAGACTACGAGCAGTACTTC.

The chain couples TRBV6-5 to TRBJ2-1; a weak D match, TRBD2 (6 bases). The CDR3 sequence is 16 residues long. V was pared by 0 bases and J by 0 bases, with 9 bases between. The germline V gene has CDR1 MNHEY and CDR2 SVGAGI. The CDR3 coding sequence is TGTGCCAGCAGTTACTCCCCGGGGGTCTCCTACAATGAGCAGTTCTTC. This gives the protein CASSYSPGVSYNEQFF.

This chain links TRBV5-6 with TRBJ2-7; D is possibly TRBD2 (6 bases). Between the trimmed V and J ends, which lost 2 bases and 4 bases, there was a span of 10 bases. Germline V gene lookup returns CDR1 SGHDT and CDR2 YYEEEE. This CDR3 is built from 13 residues. The CDR3 region has the DNA TGTGCCAGCAGCTTTGGGGGGTCATACGAGCAGTACTTC. Translated: CASSFGGSYEQYF.

The J gene is TRBJ1-3, the V gene TRBV2; D gene unclear. The ends were cut back, 6 bases at V and 0 bases at J, with 9 bases in the middle. This CDR3 has 14 amino acids. Germline V gene sequence: CDR1 SNHLY, CDR2 FYNNEI. In nucleotides, the CDR3 is TGTGCCAGCAGGACGGGTTTCTCTGGAAACACCATATATTTT. It yields the protein CASRTGFSGNTIYF.

The chain has TRBV27 and TRBJ2-2; 7 positions match TRBD1. The CDR3 runs to 17 residues. With V trimmed by 5 bases and J by 7 bases, 16 bases remained unmatched. The germline CDR1 and CDR2 sequences are MNHEY and SMNVEV (reference sequence). CDR3 region: CASSRRTGAKLNGELFF. CDR3 DNA sequence: TGTGCCAGCAGTCGGCGGACAGGAGCCAAACTTAACGGGGAGCTGTTTTTT.

This chain joins TRBV7-9 and TRBJ2-7; the D gene is possibly TRBD1 (6 bases). V was pared by 0 bases and J by 3 bases, with 12 bases between. This CDR3 spans 15 amino acids. CDR1 and CDR2 from the germline V gene are SEHNR and FQNEAQ (reference sequence). The CDR3 sequence: CASSLATGRVYEQYF. CDR3 DNA sequence: TGTGCCAGCAGCTTAGCGACAGGTAGGGTCTACGAGCAGTACTTC.